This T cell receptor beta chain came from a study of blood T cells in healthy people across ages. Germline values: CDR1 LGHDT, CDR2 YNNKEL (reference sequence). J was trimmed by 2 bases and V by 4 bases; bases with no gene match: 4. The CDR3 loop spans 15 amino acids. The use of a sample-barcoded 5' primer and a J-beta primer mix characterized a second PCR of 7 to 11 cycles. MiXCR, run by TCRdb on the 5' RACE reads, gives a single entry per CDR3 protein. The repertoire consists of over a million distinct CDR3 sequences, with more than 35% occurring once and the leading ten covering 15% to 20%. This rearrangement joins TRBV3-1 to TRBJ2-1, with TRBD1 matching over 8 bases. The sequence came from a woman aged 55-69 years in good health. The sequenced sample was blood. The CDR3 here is CASSRGTGAYNEQFF. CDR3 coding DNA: TGTGCCAGCAGCCGGGGGACAGGTGCCTACAATGAGCAGTTCTTC.